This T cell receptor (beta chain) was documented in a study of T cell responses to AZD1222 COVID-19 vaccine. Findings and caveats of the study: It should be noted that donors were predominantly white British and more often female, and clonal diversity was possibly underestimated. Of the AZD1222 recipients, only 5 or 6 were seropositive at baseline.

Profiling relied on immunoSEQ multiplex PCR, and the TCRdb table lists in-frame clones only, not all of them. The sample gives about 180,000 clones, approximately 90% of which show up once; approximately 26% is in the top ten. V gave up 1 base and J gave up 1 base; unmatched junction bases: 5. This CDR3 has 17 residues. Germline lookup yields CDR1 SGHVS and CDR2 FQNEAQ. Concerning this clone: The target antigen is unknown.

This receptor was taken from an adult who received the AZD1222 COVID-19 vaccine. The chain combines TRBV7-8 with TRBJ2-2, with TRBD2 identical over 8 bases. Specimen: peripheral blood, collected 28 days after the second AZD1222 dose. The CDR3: CASSLVLSGRNTGELFF. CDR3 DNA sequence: TGTGCCAGCAGCTTAGTACTAAGCGGGAGGAACACCGGGGAGCTGTTTTTT.